Shown below are 5 T cell receptor beta chains from a single sample sequenced in a study of tumor and adjacent non-tumor tissue in lung cancer. Three rounds of nested PCR, following a modified ARM-PCR protocol, produced the TCRbeta library. TCRdb itself ran the multiplex PCR reads through MiXCR, one entry per CDR3 protein. The sample carries fewer than 120,000 distinct CDR3 sequences, 84% recorded once. The template was RNA from unsorted bulk tissue. Sequenced: lung tumor tissue. All receptors derive from a man aged 65-85 years with non-small cell lung cancer.

This chain uses TRBV9 with TRBJ2-1, with a tentative D call TRBD2 (6 bases). Germline CDR1 and CDR2: SGDLS and YYNGEE. This CDR3 is built from 15 residues. Trimming stripped 1 base from V and 3 bases from J, with 11 bases between. The DNA of the CDR3 is TGTGCCAGCAGCGTACTCGGGAGTAACTACAATGAGCAGTTCTTC. Translated: CASSVLGSNYNEQFF.

About this clonotype itself: A read error may produce the germline difference seen at one junction end. The chain joins TRBV18 to TRBJ2-7; TRBD2 matches at 9 bases. Germline V CDR1 and CDR2: KGHSH, LQKENI. This CDR3 spans 15 amino acids. CDR3 amino acids: CVSSRTSGLNYEQYF. CDR3 bases: TGTGTCAGCTCTCGCACTAGCGGGCTGAACTACGAGCAGTACTTC.

A word on this clonotype: Because the CDR3 is missing its conserved closing phenylalanine or tryptophan, this is likely a read error. V and J are TRBV12-3 or TRBV12-4 and TRBJ2-5, with no clear D. The CDR3 spans 13 residues. In nucleotides, the CDR3 is TGTGCTAGCAGTCTGAATATAGGAGAGACCCAGTACTGC. This translates into CASSLNIGETQYC.

This clonotype was counted once. One end of the junction fails to match germline, which may point to a read error. V usage is TRBV4-1 and J usage is TRBJ1-1; D unresolved. The CDR3 has 16 amino acids. The germline V gene encodes CDR1 MGHRA and CDR2 YSYEKL. This CDR3 reads CASSQLSLALNIEAFF. In DNA form, the CDR3 reads TGCGCCAGCAGCCAACTATCTCTGGCCCTGAACATTGAAGCTTTCTTT.

Points on this clonotype: One end of the junction does not line up with germline, which may come from a read error. The CDR3 loop is CASSRILAGEGDKKDF. In nucleotides, the CDR3 is TGCGCCAGCAGCCGGATACTAGCGGGAGAGGGGGACAAGAAGGACTTC. The chain recombines TRBV4-1 with TRBJ2-7; 11 bases map to TRBD2. CDR1 and CDR2 (germline): MGHRA, YSYEKL. This CDR3 is 16 amino acids long.